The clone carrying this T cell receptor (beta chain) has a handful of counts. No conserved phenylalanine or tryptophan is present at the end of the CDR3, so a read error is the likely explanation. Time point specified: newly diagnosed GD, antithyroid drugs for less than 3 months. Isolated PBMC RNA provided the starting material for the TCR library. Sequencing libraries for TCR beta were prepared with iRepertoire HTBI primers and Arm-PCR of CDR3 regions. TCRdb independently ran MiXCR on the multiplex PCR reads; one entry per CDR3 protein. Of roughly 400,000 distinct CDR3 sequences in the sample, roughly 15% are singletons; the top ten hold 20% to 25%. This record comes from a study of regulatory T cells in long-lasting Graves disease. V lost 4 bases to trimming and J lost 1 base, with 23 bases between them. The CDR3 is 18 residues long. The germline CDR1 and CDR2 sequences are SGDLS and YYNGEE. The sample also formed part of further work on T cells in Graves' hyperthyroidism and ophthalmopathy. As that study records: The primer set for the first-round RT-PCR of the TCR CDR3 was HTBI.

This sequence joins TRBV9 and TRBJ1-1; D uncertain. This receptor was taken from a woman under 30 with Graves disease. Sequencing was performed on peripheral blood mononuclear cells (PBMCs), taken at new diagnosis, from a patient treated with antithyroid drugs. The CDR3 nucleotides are TGTGCCAGCAGCCCTCGAGGTGAATGGGCAGTGGGGAACACTGAAGCTTTCTTG. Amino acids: CASSPRGEWAVGNTEAFL.